A single sample gave rise to the 18 T cell receptor beta chains below, sequenced in a study of blood T cell repertoires in COVID-19. The table came from immunoSEQ multiplex PCR; TCRdb's copy has only in-frame clones and leaves some out. Altogether roughly 120,000 clones are present, approximately 81% being singletons, with the ten largest covering 5.5% to 7.5%. The sample was peripheral blood. The source is an elderly man with COVID-19, enrolled during active disease.

In its sample, this clone was seen once. The chain has TRBV3-1 (or the pseudogene TRBV3-2) and TRBJ1-4, with no clear D. The germline V gene encodes CDR1 LGHDT and CDR2 YNNKEL (reference sequence). Trimming took off 4 bases at V and 8 bases at J, with 14 bases between the two ends. The CDR3 sequence is 14 residues long. CDR3 loop: CASSPGYMGEKLFF. CDR3 nucleotide sequence: TGTGCCAGCAGCCCAGGCTACATGGGCGAAAAACTGTTTTTT.

The chain links TRBV19 to TRBJ1-1, with D maybe TRBD1 (5 bases). The CDR3 has 17 amino acids. Deletions cut 0 bases from V and 7 bases from J, with 21 bases between. CDR1 LNHDA and CDR2 SQIVND come from the germline V gene (reference sequence). CDR3 bases: TGTGCCAGTAGTATAGAGCCAGAATGGTTCCCGGGGGTTGAAGCTTTCTTT. As protein: CASSIEPEWFPGVEAFF.

The CDR3 loop reads CASSIESGANVLTF. DNA of the CDR3: TGTGCCAGTAGTATCGAGTCTGGGGCCAACGTCCTGACTTTC. The chain has TRBV19 and TRBJ2-6; no firm D call. Trimming removed 3 bases from V and 1 base from J, with 4 bases in between. Germline loops: CDR1 LNHDA, CDR2 SQIVND (reference sequence). This CDR3 spans 14 amino acids.

The V gene is TRBV5-4, the J gene TRBJ1-6; D ambiguous. The germline V gene encodes CDR1 SGHNT and CDR2 YYREEE (reference sequence). Trimming shortened V by 4 bases and J by 11 bases, and 16 bases separated the two germline ends. CDR3 length: 14 residues. The CDR3 reads CASSPAGSSAPLHF. CDR3 nucleotide sequence: TGTGCCAGCAGCCCCGCGGGATCCTCAGCACCCCTCCACTTT.

This clone was seen at least ten times. The V call is TRBV19, the J call TRBJ2-1, with D possibly TRBD2 on 6 matching bases. The CDR3 covers 13 residues. CDR1 LNHDA and CDR2 SQIVND come from the germline V gene (reference sequence). The V end lost 6 bases, the J end lost 5 bases, and 11 bases lay between the germline ends. CDR3 protein: CASSVGGNNEQFF. The DNA of the CDR3 is TGTGCCAGTAGCGTCGGCGGGAACAATGAGCAGTTCTTC.

The sample holds a few counts of this clone. V usage is TRBV5-6 and J usage is TRBJ2-4; maybe TRBD2 (5 bases). Trimming took 0 bases from V and 5 from J, leaving 12 bases between them. The CDR3 is made up of 15 amino acids. Germline assignment: CDR1 SGHDT and CDR2 YYEEEE. DNA of the CDR3: TGTGCCAGCAGCTTGGACACTCTGGGAGAAAACATTCAGTACTTC. This sequence encodes CASSLDTLGENIQYF.

This clone is labeled medium-sized. The chain couples TRBV4-2 to TRBJ2-7; no reliable D call. The CDR3 is made up of 13 amino acids. V lost 0 bases and J lost 2, with 5 bases in between. Germline V gene data show CDR1 as LGHNA and CDR2 as YNFKEQ. Here the CDR3 DNA reads TGTGCCAGCAGCCAAGATACTACCTACGAGCAGTACTTC. Its protein is CASSQDTTYEQYF.

This clone was found a few times. Here the CDR3 reads CASSLPRTGGLETQYF. DNA for the CDR3: TGTGCCAGCAGTCTCCCCCGGACAGGGGGCTTAGAGACCCAGTACTTC. This chain links TRBV28 with TRBJ2-5; 11 bases map to TRBD1. The V segment lost 5 bases and the J segment 4 bases; nucleotides outside the gene matches: 9. The CDR3 is 16 amino acids. Germline assignment: CDR1 MDHEN and CDR2 SYDVKM.

CDR3 nucleotide sequence: TGTGCCAGTAGTATGAGGCCAGAGAATAATTCACCCCTCCACTTT. This codes for CASSMRPENNSPLHF. V is TRBV19 and J is TRBJ1-6; no firm D call. Trimming took off 3 bases at V and 5 bases at J, with 11 bases between the two ends. This CDR3 is built from 15 residues. From germline, CDR1 is LNHDA and CDR2 SQIVND (reference sequence).

V usage is TRBV28 and J usage is TRBJ2-1; 10 bases are shared with TRBD2. Germline V gene sequence: CDR1 MDHEN, CDR2 SYDVKM. V shed 5 bases and J 0 bases; nucleotides not matched to a gene: 7. The CDR3 sequence is 17 residues long. In nucleotides, the CDR3 is TGTGCCAGCAGTCGTGGACTAGCGGAGATCTCCTACAATGAGCAGTTCTTC. It is translated as CASSRGLAEISYNEQFF.

The rearrangement joins TRBV15 to TRBJ1-6; possible D gene TRBD1, 5 bases. The V end lost 0 bases, the J end lost 10 bases, and 10 bases lay between the germline ends. The CDR3 sequence is 14 residues long. The germline gives CDR1 LNHNV, CDR2 YYDKDF (reference sequence). The CDR3 region is CATSRDGQGSPLHF. CDR3 DNA sequence: TGTGCCACCAGCAGAGATGGGCAGGGATCACCCCTCCACTTT.

The chain links TRBV7-2 to TRBJ2-7, with D possibly matching TRBD2 (6 bases). The ends were cut back, 0 bases at V and 4 bases at J, with 13 bases in the middle. From germline, CDR1 is SGHTA and CDR2 FQGNSA. The CDR3 extends over 15 amino acids. CDR3 nucleotide sequence: TGTGCCAGCAGCTTAGCGGGAGGCCTCTTTTACGAGCAGTACTTC. Translation: CASSLAGGLFYEQYF.

CDR3 sequence reads: CASGSQGTDTQYF. CDR3 DNA sequence: TGTGCCAGCGGATCCCAGGGGACAGATACGCAGTATTTT. The chain has TRBV11-2 and TRBJ2-3; D is possibly TRBD1 (6 bases). CDR1 SGHAT and CDR2 FQNNGV come from the germline V gene. The V end was cut by 8 bases, the J end by 3 bases, with 12 bases between. The CDR3 runs 13 residues.

V usage is TRBV6-2 or TRBV6-3 and J usage is TRBJ1-2, with 8 nucleotides matching TRBD1. The germline V gene encodes CDR1 MNHEY and CDR2 SVGEGT. CDR3 length equals 19 residues. The V gene end was trimmed by 2 bases and the J gene end by 6 bases; junction bases not matched to a gene: 20. CDR3 nucleotide sequence: TGTGCCAGCAGTTACCCGACAAATCCATCGACAGGGGCGCACAATGGCTACACCTTC. This encodes CASSYPTNPSTGAHNGYTF.

This clone showed up just a few times. The V gene is TRBV21-1, the J gene TRBJ1-5; TRBD1 reflects the table's D call only, with no check against the DNA. TRBV21-1 is given as a pseudogene. The CDR3 totals 13 residues. The CDR3: CASSKQGNQPQHF. The CDR3 bases are TGTGCCAGCAGCAAACAGGGCAATCAGCCCCAGCATTTT.

The rearrangement uses TRBV28 and TRBJ1-5; TRBD1 aligns across 8 bases. The CDR3 is 14 residues long. Germline CDR1 is MDHEN and CDR2 is SYDVKM. The ends lost 6 bases at V and 6 bases at J; junction bases unmatched: 7. CDR3 region: CASRWTGMVQPQHF. For the CDR3, the DNA is TGTGCCAGCAGGTGGACAGGGATGGTTCAGCCCCAGCATTTT.

The CDR3 coding sequence is TGTGCCACCACGGGGAGGTTGGGGGAAAAACTGTTTTTT. It codes for CATTGRLGEKLFF. The chain combines TRBV15 with TRBJ1-4; no firm D call. V was clipped by 7 bases and J by 8 bases, with 14 bases between them. The germline V gene has CDR1 LNHNV and CDR2 YYDKDF (reference sequence). The length of the CDR3 is 13 residues.

V is TRBV30 and J is TRBJ1-4; D unresolved. From germline, CDR1 is GTSNPN and CDR2 SVGIG (reference sequence). The ends were cut back, 3 bases at V and 7 bases at J, with 15 bases in the middle. The CDR3 loop spans 14 amino acids. CDR3 nucleotides: TGTGCCTGGAGGGAAGGGAGTCTTGTTGAAAAACTGTTTTTT. It codes for CAWREGSLVEKLFF.